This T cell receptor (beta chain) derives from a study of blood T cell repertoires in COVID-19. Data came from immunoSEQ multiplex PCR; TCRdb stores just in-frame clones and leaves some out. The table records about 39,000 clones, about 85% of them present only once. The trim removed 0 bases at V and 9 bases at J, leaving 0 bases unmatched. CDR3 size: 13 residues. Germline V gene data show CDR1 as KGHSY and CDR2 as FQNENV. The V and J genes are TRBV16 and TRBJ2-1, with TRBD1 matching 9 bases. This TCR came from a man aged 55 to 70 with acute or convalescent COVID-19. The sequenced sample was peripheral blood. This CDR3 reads CASSQSTGGEQFF. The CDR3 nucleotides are TGTGCCAGCAGCCAATCGACAGGGGGTGAGCAGTTCTTC.